Listed below are T cell receptor beta chains from one sample, sequenced in a study of blood T cell repertoires in COVID-19. Profiled with immunoSEQ multiplex PCR; TCRdb holds only in-frame clones, not every one. This repertoire shows a few hundred thousand clones, roughly 90% found once; its top ten account for 1.4%. The source material was PBMCs or T cells enriched from blood (not recorded which). These receptors came from a young woman who had been exposed to COVID-19. Each CDR3 is given with its conserved first and last residue. A D gene is named only where the DNA matches it firmly. Not all rows give a size; the values are once, few, many and, for expanded clones, a class.

V gene	J gene	clone size	D gene	CDR3 protein	CDR3 DNA
TRBV29-1	TRBJ2-1	-	TRBD2	CSTTGLAYNEQFF	TGCAGCACTACGGGACTAGCCTACAATGAGCAGTTCTTC
TRBV21-1	TRBJ2-2	-	-	CASSSLTSGTNTGELFF	TGTGCCAGCAGCTCCCTGACTAGCGGGACGAACACCGGGGAGCTGTTTTTT
TRBV27	TRBJ2-3	-	TRBD2	CASSLGTTRTDTQYF	TGTGCCAGCAGTTTAGGGACTACCCGCACAGATACGCAGTATTTT
TRBV14	TRBJ2-3	-	-	CASSSGTDYTDTQYF	TGTGCCAGCAGCTCAGGGACTGACTACACAGATACGCAGTATTTT
TRBV2	TRBJ2-2	-	-	CASSERVDSLNTGELFF	TGTGCCAGCAGTGAGCGGGTGGACTCCCTGAACACCGGGGAGCTGTTTTTT
TRBV28	TRBJ2-7	-	-	CASSLRGEQYF	TGTGCCAGCAGTCTAAGGGGGGAGCAGTACTTC
TRBV28	TRBJ2-3	-	TRBD2	CASSQVAGEVTDTQYF	TGTGCCAGCAGCCAAGTAGCGGGAGAGGTCACAGATACGCAGTATTTT
TRBV12-3/TRBV12-4	TRBJ2-5	-	TRBD2	CASSLAGGETQYF	TGTGCCAGCAGTCTAGCGGGAGGGGAGACCCAGTACTTC
TRBV13	TRBJ1-2	once	-	CASSFPGTDYGYTF	TGTGCCAGCAGCTTCCCGGGAACTGACTATGGCTACACCTTC
TRBV28	TRBJ2-3	-	-	CASSALLAPGTDTQYF	TGTGCCAGCAGTGCCCTACTAGCCCCCGGCACAGATACGCAGTATTTT
TRBV28	TRBJ1-5	-	-	CASGEGNQPQHF	TGTGCCAGCGGGGAGGGCAATCAGCCCCAGCATTTT
TRBV29-1	TRBJ1-3	once	-	CSVPVPGNTIYF	TGCAGCGTGCCGGTCCCAGGAAACACCATATATTTT
TRBV18	TRBJ2-2	-	TRBD2	CASSLSGRANTGELFF	TGTGCCAGCTCCCTTAGCGGGAGGGCTAACACCGGGGAGCTGTTTTTT
TRBV7-2	TRBJ2-3	-	-	CASSSPGLASADTQYF	TGTGCCAGCAGCTCGCCCGGGCTAGCGTCGGCAGATACGCAGTATTTT
TRBV28	TRBJ1-1	-	TRBD1	CASSLGWGQAEAFF	TGTGCCAGCAGTTTAGGGTGGGGACAGGCTGAAGCTTTCTTT
TRBV4-3	TRBJ2-3	-	-	CASSPEGGGLGYTQYF	TGCGCCAGCAGCCCGGAAGGAGGGGGCCTTGGATATACGCAGTATTTT
TRBV4-2	TRBJ2-7	-	TRBD2	CASSQEVTSGDSYEQYF	TGTGCCAGCAGCCAAGAAGTTACAAGCGGGGACTCCTACGAGCAGTACTTC
TRBV2	TRBJ2-7	-	-	CASSLSTFSYEQYF	TGTGCCAGCAGCCTGTCCACTTTCTCCTACGAGCAGTACTTC
TRBV7-8	TRBJ1-6	-	-	CASRKEGDNSPLHF	TGTGCCAGCAGGAAGGAGGGAGATAATTCACCCCTCCACTTT
TRBV10-3	TRBJ1-6	-	TRBD1	CAISESRTGILNSTPLHF	TGTGCCATCAGTGAGTCTAGGACAGGCATTTTAAATTCGACACCCCTCCACTTT
TRBV19	TRBJ1-5	few	TRBD1	CASSKMGQGNQPQHF	TGTGCCAGTAGTAAAATGGGACAGGGAAATCAGCCCCAGCATTTT
TRBV19	TRBJ1-5	-	-	CASSPGGFWYQPQHF	TGTGCCAGTAGCCCCGGGGGTTTTTGGTACCAGCCCCAGCATTTT
TRBV28	TRBJ2-6	-	TRBD1	CASSYATGDPGANVLTF	TGTGCCAGCAGTTATGCGACAGGGGACCCTGGGGCCAACGTCCTGACTTTC
TRBV18	TRBJ2-3	-	TRBD1	CASSPGQAPDTQYF	TGTGCCAGCTCTCCCGGACAGGCTCCAGATACGCAGTATTTT
TRBV5-1	TRBJ2-3	few	TRBD2	CASSSSGSSTDTQYF	TGCGCCAGCAGCTCTAGCGGGAGTAGCACAGATACGCAGTATTTT
TRBV11-3	TRBJ2-7	-	TRBD1	CASSPGTGSYEQYF	TGTGCCAGCAGCCCCGGGACAGGGTCCTACGAGCAGTACTTC